This TCR beta chain appears in the sequencing data of a study of Graves' ophthalmopathy and Graves' hyperthyroidism. Study-level findings and limits: A roughly 80% specificity and approximately 88% sensitivity were achieved by a 13-signature model that separated ophthalmopathy from stable hyperthyroidism. Sensitivity reached roughly 70% and specificity around 72% when the model predicted ophthalmopathy progression.

CDR1 and CDR2 (germline): SGHTA, FQGNSA. V shed 8 bases and J shed 1 base, with 14 bases lying between them. This CDR3 is 14 amino acids long. At least ten counts were recorded for this clonotype. Its antigen remains unknown. Scientists amplified the TCR beta CDR3 regions from RNA transcripts. RT-PCR in the first round used HTBI primers; a second-round multiplex PCR followed. TCRdb called the multiplex PCR reads again in MiXCR, with one record for every CDR3 protein. The sample includes 150,000 or so distinct CDR3 sequences, 35% to 50% of them seen just once. Sequenced sample: peripheral blood. This chain links TRBV7-2 with TRBJ1-1, with a possible D match to TRBD1 (6 bases). This sequence was found in a man aged 25 to 45 with Graves' ophthalmopathy. CDR3 region: CASRSRGRNTEAFF. CDR3 sequence (DNA): TGTGCCAGCCGTTCGCGGGGGCGGAACACTGAAGCTTTCTTT.